Listed here are 21 T cell receptor beta chains from one sample, sequenced in a study of T cells in Graves' hyperthyroidism and ophthalmopathy. Amplified regions were TCR beta CDR3 sequences from RNA transcripts. Carried out on the TCR CDR3, a first-round RT-PCR used the HTBI primer set. MiXCR, run by TCRdb on the multiplex PCR reads, gives a single entry per CDR3 protein. The data contain fewer than 350,000 distinct CDR3 sequences, roughly 20% of them singletons. The sample taken for sequencing was blood. Receptors originate from a man aged 50-59 years with Graves' ophthalmopathy.

This clonotype occurred many times. The CDR3, as DNA: TGCGCCAGCAGCTGGGGACAGAACACTGAAGCTTTCTTT. Its translation is CASSWGQNTEAFF. J is TRBJ1-1 and V is TRBV5-1; a possible D gene is TRBD1 (6 bases). The CDR3 has 13 residues. Germline values: CDR1 SGHRS, CDR2 YFSETQ. V was pared by 3 bases and J by 1 base, with 7 bases between.

The CDR3 nucleotides are TGCGCCAGCAGCATCGGGACTAGCGCGAACGGGGAGCTGTTTTTT. Translation gives CASSIGTSANGELFF. The rearrangement uses TRBV5-1 and TRBJ2-2, with 10 bases aligning to TRBD2. Germline loops: CDR1 SGHRS, CDR2 YFSETQ. The CDR3 runs 15 residues. The trim removed 4 bases at V and 7 bases at J, leaving 7 bases unmatched.

This clonotype was seen many times. The chain links TRBV2 to TRBJ2-2; TRBD2 matches 8 bases. The CDR3 is 15 amino acids. The germline CDR1 and CDR2 sequences are SNHLY and FYNNEI. V was pared by 4 bases and J by 1 base, with 2 bases of the junction left unmatched. Here the CDR3 reads CASSVLAGNTGELFF. The CDR3 DNA reads TGTGCCAGCAGTGTTCTAGCGGGGAACACCGGGGAGCTGTTTTTT.

The chain couples TRBV20-1 to TRBJ2-7; 10 nucleotides line up with TRBD2. Looked up from germline, CDR1 is DFQATT and CDR2 is SNEGSKA (reference sequence). The CDR3 runs 12 residues. V was pared by 5 bases and J by 7 bases, with 5 bases of the junction left unmatched. The DNA for the CDR3 is TGCAGTGCTTTGTCTAGCGGGAGAGAGCAGTACTTC. Its translation: CSALSSGREQYF.

There are many counts of this clonotype. This chain links TRBV20-1 with TRBJ1-5; D unclear. V lost 8 bases, J lost 9 bases, and 20 bases lay in between. CDR3 length: 13 amino acids. From germline, CDR1 is DFQATT and CDR2 SNEGSKA (reference sequence). Written as DNA, the CDR3 is TGCAGTTTACCAGGAGAGGGAGAGGGGCCCCAGCATTTT. This translates into CSLPGEGEGPQHF.

This clonotype was found a few times. CDR3 sequence: CASTSGVPSYNEQFF. Here the CDR3 DNA reads TGTGCCAGCACCTCTGGAGTTCCATCCTACAATGAGCAGTTCTTC. The chain uses TRBV5-4 and TRBJ2-1; D gene unclear. V lost 6 bases to trimming and J lost 1 base, with 14 bases between them. In germline, CDR1 is SGHNT, CDR2 YYREEE (reference sequence). This CDR3 contains 15 residues.

This chain joins TRBV5-1 and TRBJ2-1, with D hard to call. From germline, CDR1 is SGHRS and CDR2 YFSETQ. The CDR3 is made up of 15 amino acids. V lost 3 bases and J lost 9, with 19 bases in between. The CDR3 loop reads CASSWTGPPASEQFF. DNA of the CDR3: TGCGCCAGCAGCTGGACCGGGCCCCCGGCGAGTGAGCAGTTCTTC.

This clonotype was seen at least ten times. This rearrangement joins TRBV2 to TRBJ1-1; D is uncertain. Trimming removed 8 bases from V and 10 bases from J, with 17 bases in between. This CDR3 is built from 12 residues. Per germline, CDR1 SNHLY and CDR2 FYNNEI. CDR3 sequence (DNA): TGTGCCAGCGGCGACTCGGGAGCCGTAGCTTTCTTT. It is translated as CASGDSGAVAFF. The variable domain in full, completed from reference TRBV2 and TRBJ1-1, reads EPEVTQTPSHQVTQMGQEVILRCVPISNHLYFYWYRQILGQKVEFLVSFYNNEISEKSEIFDDQFSVERPDGSNFTLKIRSTKLEDSAMYFCASGDSGAVAFFGQGTRLTVV.

The rearrangement joins TRBV5-4 to TRBJ2-2, with TRBD1 matching over 12 bases. The CDR3 extends over 16 amino acids. The ends lost 5 bases at V and 6 bases at J; junction bases unmatched: 8. CDR1 SGHNT and CDR2 YYREEE come from the germline V gene (reference sequence). The DNA for the CDR3 is TGTGCCAGCAGTTTACCCGGGACAGGGGGCCCCGGGGAGCTGTTTTTT. This encodes CASSLPGTGGPGELFF.

This clonotype was recorded only once. V gene TRBV11-2 combines with J gene TRBJ2-7; D unresolved. The ends were cut back, 6 bases at V and 0 bases at J, with 21 bases in the middle. Germline CDR1 reads SGHAT; CDR2 reads FQNNGV. This CDR3 has 17 residues. The CDR3 DNA is TGTGCCAGCAGTCTTCCCAAACAGCGCGCCAGCTCCTACGAGCAGTACTTC. Its translation is CASSLPKQRASSYEQYF.

This clonotype was recorded at least ten times. This rearrangement joins TRBV30 to TRBJ1-5, with TRBD1 identical over 9 bases. The CDR3 runs 12 residues. Germline V gene lookup returns CDR1 GTSNPN and CDR2 SVGIG (reference sequence). V gave up 2 bases and J gave up 9 bases; unmatched junction bases: 2. Here the CDR3 DNA reads TGTGCCTGGAGTCGACAGGGGGGGCCCCAGCATTTT. Amino acids: CAWSRQGGPQHF. The full variable domain, completed using reference TRBV30 and TRBJ1-5, is SQTIHQWPATLVQPVGSPLSLECTVEGTSNPNLYWYRQAAGRGLQLLFYSVGIGQISSEVPQNLSASRPQDRQFILSSKKLLLSDSGFYLCAWSRQGGPQHFGDGTRLSIL.

V gene TRBV20-1 combines with J gene TRBJ2-1; D could derive from TRBD1 or TRBD2 (5 bases each). CDR3 length: 15 residues. The germline CDR1 and CDR2 sequences are DFQATT and SNEGSKA (reference sequence). V lost 5 bases to trimming and J lost 7 bases, with 21 bases between them. CDR3 sequence reads: CSARPLLWGMNEQFF. The CDR3 DNA is TGCAGTGCTCGGCCGCTTCTTTGGGGGATGAATGAGCAGTTCTTC.

This rearrangement joins TRBV5-1 to TRBJ2-2; TRBD1 might be the D (6 bases). Germline V lookup: CDR1 SGHRS, CDR2 YFSETQ. This CDR3 has 16 amino acids. Between the trimmed V and J ends, which lost 4 bases and 0 bases, there was a span of 13 bases. In nucleotides, the CDR3 is TGCGCCAGCAGCGGAAGACAGGCCCCGAACACCGGGGAGCTGTTTTTT. Translating gives CASSGRQAPNTGELFF.

This clonotype has just a few counts. The rearrangement links TRBV19 to TRBJ2-2; D unclear. Germline V gene lookup returns CDR1 LNHDA and CDR2 SQIVND (reference sequence). Trimming left V 1 base short and J 4 bases short, with 13 bases between. This CDR3 comprises 16 residues. The CDR3 bases are TGTGCCAGTAGTATAGCAACCGGGCCCTTCACCGGGGAGCTGTTTTTT. Amino acids: CASSIATGPFTGELFF. Filled out from reference TRBV19 and TRBJ2-2, the complete variable domain reads DGGITQSPKYLFRKEGQNVTLSCEQNLNHDAMYWYRQDPGQGLRLIYYSQIVNDFQKGDIAEGYSVSREKKESFPLTVTSAQKNPTAFYLCASSIATGPFTGELFFGEGSRLTVL.

The V gene is TRBV12-3 or TRBV12-4, the J gene TRBJ2-2; TRBD2 matches 10 bases. V was pared by 2 bases and J by 3 bases, with 6 bases of the junction left unmatched. The CDR3 is 17 residues long. The CDR3 loop reads CASSLRAGGPHTGELFF. CDR3 coding DNA: TGTGCCAGCAGTTTAAGAGCGGGAGGGCCGCACACCGGGGAGCTGTTTTTT.

This clonotype has a handful of counts. V gene TRBV6-1 combines with J gene TRBJ2-1; D is perhaps TRBD2 (5 bases). The CDR3 is 12 residues long. Germline CDR1 is MNHNS and CDR2 is SASEGT. Trimming left V 8 bases short and J 4 bases short, with 9 bases between. The CDR3 region has the DNA TGTGCCAGCCGAGAGGGATACAATGAGCAGTTCTTC. Translation: CASREGYNEQFF.

Remarks on this clonotype: One junction end does not reproduce the germline sequence, and a read error may be involved. The gene calls are TRBV24-1 and TRBJ2-6; TRBD1 might be the D (5 bases). CDR3 size: 15 residues. The germline V gene has CDR1 KGHDR and CDR2 SFDVKD. The CDR3 loop is CATSKTGSGADVLTF. The CDR3 DNA follows: TGTGCCACCAGTAAGACGGGCTCTGGGGCCGACGTCCTGACTTTC.

This clonotype was observed a handful of times. The chain is built from TRBV9 and TRBJ2-2; TRBD2 is a possible D gene (6 bases). With 2 bases removed from V and 3 bases from J, the gap between germline ends came to 20 bases. Germline assignment: CDR1 SGDLS and CDR2 YYNGEE. The CDR3 is made up of 18 amino acids. The CDR3 spells CASSVSVEREADTGELFF. The CDR3 coding sequence is TGTGCCAGCAGCGTCAGCGTAGAGAGGGAGGCGGACACCGGGGAGCTGTTTTTT. Full variable domain (missing parts from reference TRBV9 and TRBJ2-2): DSGVTQTPKHLITATGQRVTLRCSPRSGDLSVYWYQQSLDQGLQFLIQYYNGEERAKGNILERFSAQQFPDLHSELNLSSLELGDSALYFCASSVSVEREADTGELFFGEGSRLTVL.

This clonotype was found many times. The CDR3 sequence is CATSGTPQGVYTEAFF. DNA for the CDR3: TGTGCCACCAGTGGTACACCACAGGGGGTCTACACTGAAGCTTTCTTT. The chain recombines TRBV24-1 with TRBJ1-1; 8 bases align to TRBD1. The CDR3 consists of 16 residues. Germline V gene data show CDR1 as KGHDR and CDR2 as SFDVKD. Unmatched junction bases numbered 10, after V lost 5 bases and J lost 3 bases.

This clonotype showed up many times. The rearrangement uses TRBV6-1 and TRBJ1-2; 10 positions match TRBD1. Losses at the gene ends were 5 bases for V and 8 bases for J; bases not matched to a gene: 5. The V gene's germline CDR1 is MNHNS and CDR2 SASEGT. The CDR3 is made up of 13 amino acids. The CDR3 nucleotides read TGTGCCAGCAGTTGGGACAGGGGAGACGGCTACACCTTC. Translated, it gives CASSWDRGDGYTF.

The V gene is TRBV6-2 or TRBV6-3, the J gene TRBJ2-2; a possible D gene is TRBD2 (6 bases). Trimming shortened V by 0 bases and J by 13 bases, and 15 bases separated the two germline ends. Germline CDR1 reads MNHEY; CDR2 reads SVGEGT. This CDR3 is built from 14 residues. The CDR3 here is CASSYSSQRVALFF. The CDR3 DNA follows: TGTGCCAGCAGTTACTCCTCTCAGCGGGTTGCGCTGTTTTTT.